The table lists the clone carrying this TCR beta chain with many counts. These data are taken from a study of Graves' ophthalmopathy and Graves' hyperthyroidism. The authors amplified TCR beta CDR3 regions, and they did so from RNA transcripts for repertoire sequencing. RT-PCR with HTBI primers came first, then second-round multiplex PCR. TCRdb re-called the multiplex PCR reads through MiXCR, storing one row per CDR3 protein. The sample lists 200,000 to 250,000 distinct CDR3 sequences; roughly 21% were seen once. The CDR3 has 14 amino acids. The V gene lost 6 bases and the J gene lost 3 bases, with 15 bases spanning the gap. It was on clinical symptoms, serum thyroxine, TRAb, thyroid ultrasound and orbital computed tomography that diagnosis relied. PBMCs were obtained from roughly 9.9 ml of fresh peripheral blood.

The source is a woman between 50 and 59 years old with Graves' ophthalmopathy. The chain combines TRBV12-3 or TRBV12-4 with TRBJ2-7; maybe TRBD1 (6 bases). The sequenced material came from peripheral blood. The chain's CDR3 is CASSYRVTNYEQYF. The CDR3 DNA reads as TGTGCCAGCAGCTACAGGGTGACTAACTACGAGCAGTACTTC.